This T cell receptor (beta chain) was identified in a study of T-cell memory formation after mild COVID-19. TCRdb redid the calling of the 5' RACE reads with MiXCR, one entry per CDR3 protein. The sample has about 360,000 distinct CDR3 sequences; about an eighth are singletons. There are a few counts of this clonotype. The germline V gene encodes CDR1 LGHDT and CDR2 YNNKEL (reference sequence). V was clipped by 5 bases and J by 5 bases, with 25 bases between them. This CDR3 contains 17 residues. The J gene is TRBJ2-7, the V gene TRBV3-1; D is possibly TRBD1 or TRBD2 (6 bases each). This clonotype was obtained from a young man who had mild COVID-19 (a few samples of this study predate the infection). Cell type and time point are not known. Sequenced: PBMCs or a T cell subset sorted from them (not recorded which). The chain's CDR3 is CASSDGVVRGGSHEQYF. CDR3 DNA sequence: TGTGCCAGCAGCGATGGAGTAGTTCGAGGGGGGAGCCACGAGCAGTACTTC.